One and the same sample provided the 5 T cell receptor beta chains below, sequenced in a study of beta chain features in type 1 diabetes (dated by TCRdb to between 2018 and 2020). The library was generated by the immunoSEQ multiplex PCR assay. The High Capacity cDNA Reverse Transcription Kit was used to reverse transcribe all of the isolated RNA, meaning that expressed TCRB transcripts were what got sequenced. This is the immuneACCESS table as TCRdb keeps it, with only in-frame sequences that have V and J called. A part of the clones is gone; compared with another copy, unresolved V genes explain less than half, and the rest is unexplained. In this sample the table shows some 200,000 clones, roughly a tenth of which occur a single time. In total, the top ten clones hold about 1.2% of the sample. Sequenced: central memory CD4+ T cells from blood. The receptors here all came from a man between 18 and 29 years old in good health.

The chain carries TRBV29-1 and TRBJ2-5; tentative D call: TRBD2 (6 bases). Germline loops: CDR1 SQVTM, CDR2 ANQGSEA. V was cut by 6 bases and J by 8 bases, with 19 bases left in between. The CDR3 is 13 amino acids. In DNA, the CDR3 is TGCAGCGTCGGAGGTGGTAGCGGCCCTACCCAGTACTTC. Amino acid sequence: CSVGGGSGPTQYF.

This chain uses TRBV5-1 with TRBJ2-3; D may be TRBD1 or TRBD2 (5 bases each). Per germline, CDR1 SGHRS and CDR2 YFSETQ. CDR3 size: 12 residues. The V end lost 3 bases, the J end lost 6 bases, and 8 bases lay between the germline ends. CDR3 sequence reads: CASSSEGDTQYF. The CDR3 coding sequence is TGCGCCAGCAGCTCTGAGGGGGATACGCAGTATTTT.

This clone was seen more than once but under ten times. A much larger clone sits a single nucleotide away, making a read error possible. The chain employs TRBV11-2 and TRBJ2-2, with TRBD2 matching over 8 bases. Germline V lookup: CDR1 SGHAT, CDR2 FQNNGV. V was pared by 4 bases and J by 1 base, with 2 bases of the junction left unmatched. The CDR3 runs to 15 residues. The CDR3 sequence is CASSSRGGNTGELFF. CDR3 nucleotides: TGTGCCAGCAGCTCCCGGGGGGGGAACACCGGGGAGCTGTTTTTT. Full variable domain (rest looked up from reference TRBV11-2 and TRBJ2-2): EAGVAQSPRYKIIEKRQSVAFWCNPISGHATLYWYQQILGQGPKLLIQFQNNGVVDDSQLPKDRFSAERLKGVDSTLKIQPAKLEDSAVYLCASSSRGGNTGELFFGEGSRLTVL.

This chain connects TRBV5-4 to TRBJ1-2; a possible D gene is TRBD1 (5 bases). CDR3 size: 14 residues. V lost 1 base to trimming and J lost 7 bases, with 14 bases between them. The germline V gene encodes CDR1 SGHNT and CDR2 YYREEE (reference sequence). CDR3 DNA sequence: TGTGCCAGCAGCTTGTTCAGGGTAGAGGGTGGCTACACCTTC. Its translation is CASSLFRVEGGYTF.

The gene calls are TRBV4-3 and TRBJ2-5; D not resolved. Germline-derived CDR1 and CDR2 are LGHNA and YSLEER. V was clipped by 0 bases and J by 1 base, with 9 bases between them. This CDR3 has 15 residues. DNA of the CDR3: TGCGCCAGCAGCCAAGATCGACGGCTCCAAGAGACCCAGTACTTC. It codes for CASSQDRRLQETQYF.